One sample yielded the 14 T cell receptor beta chains listed below, sequenced in a study of breast tumors, draining lymph nodes, adjacent tissues. A single record per CDR3 protein comes from TCRdb applying MiXCR to the multiplex PCR reads. The sample lists 17,000 or so distinct CDR3 sequences; 40% to 55% were seen once. The sample consisted of tumor-adjacent breast tissue. These receptors were taken from a female donor with breast cancer. Some clones in this sample may be carry-over from other donors' samples.

This clonotype occurred many times. The chain links TRBV27 to TRBJ1-6; D is unresolved. V shed 2 bases and J shed 5 bases, with 7 bases lying between them. The CDR3 consists of 14 residues. CDR1 is MNHEY, CDR2 SMNVEV, per germline (reference sequence). This CDR3 is CASSLAQNNSPLHF. The CDR3 DNA reads as TGTGCCAGCAGTTTAGCACAAAATAATTCACCCCTCCACTTT.

By sample share, this clonotype is medium-sized. This chain links TRBV20-1 with TRBJ2-7; 12 bases are shared with TRBD2. Losses at the gene ends were 1 base for V and 6 bases for J; bases not matched to a gene: 4. Per the germline V gene, CDR1 is DFQATT and CDR2 is SNEGSKA (reference sequence). The CDR3 contains 14 residues. The CDR3 spells CSARAAGLAGEQYF. The DNA of the CDR3 is TGCAGTGCTAGAGCCGCGGGACTAGCGGGCGAGCAGTACTTC.

With respect to this clonotype: A much larger clone lies a single base off, so this may be a read error. A read error is likely, as this CDR3 ends without the conserved phenylalanine or tryptophan. The chain has TRBV7-9 and TRBJ2-4; 7 nucleotides match TRBD2. This CDR3 spans 14 amino acids. Germline V gene data show CDR1 as SEHNR and CDR2 as FQNEAQ (reference sequence). CDR3 bases: TGTGCCAGCAGCTTATGGGGGAGGGAAAACGTTCAGTACCTC. As protein: CASSLWGRENVQYL.

The V and J genes are TRBV5-1 and TRBJ2-1; 9 bases line up with TRBD2. CDR3 length: 16 amino acids. Germline loops: CDR1 SGHRS, CDR2 YFSETQ. The V segment lost 1 base and the J segment 4 bases; nucleotides outside the gene matches: 6. The CDR3: CASSLRIAGVYNEQFF. The DNA of the CDR3 is TGCGCCAGCAGCTTGAGGATAGCGGGGGTGTACAATGAGCAGTTCTTC.

Ten or more counts support this clonotype. The chain recombines TRBV2 with TRBJ2-1; 11 nucleotides match TRBD2. V lost 7 bases to trimming and J lost 7 bases; unmatched junction nucleotides: 9. Per the germline V gene, CDR1 is SNHLY and CDR2 is FYNNEI. The CDR3 is made up of 15 amino acids. CDR3 coding DNA: TGTGCCAGCAACGTAGCGGGAGGGTTGGGGAATGAGCAGTTCTTC. Its translation is CASNVAGGLGNEQFF.

This clonotype is labeled as medium-sized. The chain combines TRBV9 with TRBJ2-3; 10 nucleotides line up with TRBD1. The CDR3 runs 15 residues. Germline trimming cut 5 bases from V and 6 bases from J; bases unmatched to any gene: 9. Germline V lookup: CDR1 SGDLS, CDR2 YYNGEE. The CDR3 spells CASSTGTGELDTQYF. The CDR3 DNA reads as TGTGCCAGCAGTACAGGGACAGGGGAATTGGATACGCAGTATTTT.

The chain carries TRBV2 and TRBJ1-6; 7 bases fit TRBD1. Germline trimming cut 6 bases from V and 7 bases from J; bases unmatched to any gene: 6. From germline, CDR1 is SNHLY and CDR2 FYNNEI. The CDR3 length is 14 residues. The CDR3 DNA follows: TGTGCCAGCAGCCCGACAGGGTGGAATTCACCCCTCCACTTT. It yields the protein CASSPTGWNSPLHF.

The chain joins TRBV19 to TRBJ2-7, with 12 bases matching TRBD2. The V and J ends lost 5 bases and 0 bases, in that order; junction bases with no gene match: 11. The CDR3 is 18 residues long. From germline, CDR1 is LNHDA and CDR2 SQIVND (reference sequence). The CDR3: CASSARLAGASGSYEQYF. The CDR3 nucleotides are TGTGCCAGTAGTGCCCGACTAGCGGGAGCTAGCGGCTCCTACGAGCAGTACTTC.

This clonotype was observed many times. V is TRBV6-5 and J is TRBJ2-1, with TRBD2 matching over 11 bases. V was pared by 0 bases and J by 4 bases, with 5 bases of the junction left unmatched. Germline CDR1 and CDR2: MNHEY and SVGAGI. The CDR3 is 17 residues long. CDR3 nucleotides: TGTGCCAGCAGTTACTCACTAGCGGGAGCACGGTACAATGAGCAGTTCTTC. This gives the protein CASSYSLAGARYNEQFF.

The rearrangement uses TRBV6-5 and TRBJ1-3, with 8 positions matching TRBD1. Germline V gene data show CDR1 as MNHEY and CDR2 as SVGAGI. The trim removed 1 base at V and 8 bases at J, leaving 10 bases unmatched. This CDR3 has 16 amino acids. Written as DNA, the CDR3 is TGTGCCAGCAGTTACTTGACAGGGGACTATGGCTACACCATATATTTT. The encoded protein is CASSYLTGDYGYTIYF.

A note on this clonotype: Compared with germline, one end of the junction differs, possibly owing to a read error. The V call is TRBV7-2, the J call TRBJ1-5; no reliable D call. Per germline, CDR1 SGHTA and CDR2 FQGNSA. This CDR3 is built from 15 residues. The CDR3 nucleotides are TGTGCCAGCAGCTTAGGGGCAGGTCGAAATCAGCCCCAGAATTTT. It yields the protein CASSLGAGRNQPQNF.

Regarding this clonotype: This is likely a read error, given that the CDR3 carries no conserved phenylalanine or tryptophan at its end. V and J are TRBV7-2 and TRBJ1-1; D remains unclear. The V end was cut by 4 bases, the J end by 0 bases, with 9 bases between. The CDR3 spans 14 residues. Germline V gene lookup returns CDR1 SGHTA and CDR2 FQGNSA. CDR3 sequence: CASSSRVLNTEAFL. CDR3 nucleotides: TGTGCCAGCAGCTCGCGGGTTTTGAACACTGAAGCTTTCCTT.

This clonotype was seen repeatedly, ten times or more. The rearrangement joins TRBV7-3 to TRBJ1-2, with 10 bases identical to TRBD1. Germline CDR1 reads SGHTA; CDR2 reads FQGTGA. This CDR3 region has 13 residues. V was pared by 3 bases and J by 8 bases, with 3 bases of the junction left unmatched. The CDR3 DNA sequence: TGTGCCAGCAGCTTCGGGACAGGGGAAGGCTACACCTTC. Encoded protein: CASSFGTGEGYTF. The full variable domain, rest sourced from reference TRBV7-3 and TRBJ1-2, is GAGVSQTPSNKVTEKGKYVELRCDPISGHTALYWYRQSLGQGPEFLIYFQGTGAADDSGLPNDRFFAVRPEGSVSTLKIQRTERGDSAVYLCASSFGTGEGYTFGSGTRLTVV.

The chain combines TRBV7-6 with TRBJ2-5; D call uncertain. Between the trimmed V and J ends, which lost 5 bases and 4 bases, there was a span of 8 bases. CDR3 length: 12 amino acids. Looked up from germline, CDR1 is SGHVS and CDR2 is FNYEAQ. The CDR3 is CASSPATETQYF. The CDR3, as DNA: TGTGCCAGCAGCCCCGCTACAGAGACCCAGTACTTC.